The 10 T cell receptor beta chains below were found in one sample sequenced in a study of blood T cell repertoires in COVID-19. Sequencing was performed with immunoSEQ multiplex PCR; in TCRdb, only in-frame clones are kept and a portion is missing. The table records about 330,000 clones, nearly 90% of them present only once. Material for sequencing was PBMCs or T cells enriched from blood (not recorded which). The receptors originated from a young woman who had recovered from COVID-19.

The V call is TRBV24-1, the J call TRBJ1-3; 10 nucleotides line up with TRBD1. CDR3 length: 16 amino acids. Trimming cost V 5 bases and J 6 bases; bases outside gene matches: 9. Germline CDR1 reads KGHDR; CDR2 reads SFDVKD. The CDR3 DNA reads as TGTGCCACCAGTGGGGACAGGGGTTCTTCAGAAAACACCATATATTTT. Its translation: CATSGDRGSSENTIYF.

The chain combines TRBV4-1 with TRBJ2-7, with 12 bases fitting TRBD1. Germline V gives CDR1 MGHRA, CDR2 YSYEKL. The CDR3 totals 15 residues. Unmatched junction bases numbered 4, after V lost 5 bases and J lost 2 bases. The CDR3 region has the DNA TGCGCCAGCAGCTACCGGGACAGGGGGCCCTACGAGCAGTACTTC. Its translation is CASSYRDRGPYEQYF.

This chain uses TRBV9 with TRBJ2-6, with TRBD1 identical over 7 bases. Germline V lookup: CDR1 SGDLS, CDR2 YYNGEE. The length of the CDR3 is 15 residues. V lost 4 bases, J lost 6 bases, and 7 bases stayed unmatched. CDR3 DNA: TGTGCCAGCAGCCCAACAGGGGCTTTGGCCAACGTCCTGACTTTC. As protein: CASSPTGALANVLTF.

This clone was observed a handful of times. The CDR3 protein is CASSKRGGAGTEAFF. CDR3 DNA: TGTGCCAGCTCCAAACGGGGGGGCGCGGGAACTGAAGCTTTCTTT. The V gene is TRBV9, the J gene TRBJ1-1, with D maybe TRBD1 (6 bases). Germline V lookup: CDR1 SGDLS, CDR2 YYNGEE. The CDR3 runs to 15 residues. V was pared by 7 bases and J by 5 bases, with 21 bases between. Complete variable domain (other parts from reference TRBV9 and TRBJ1-1): DSGVTQTPKHLITATGQRVTLRCSPRSGDLSVYWYQQSLDQGLQFLIQYYNGEERAKGNILERFSAQQFPDLHSELNLSSLELGDSALYFCASSKRGGAGTEAFFGQGTRLTVV.

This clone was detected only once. In DNA form, the CDR3 reads TGTGCCAGCTCACCATGGCTGAACACTGAAGCTTTCTTT. Translating it yields CASSPWLNTEAFF. The J gene is TRBJ1-1, the V gene TRBV18, with D unresolved. CDR1 and CDR2 (germline): KGHSH, LQKENI. The CDR3 length is 13 residues. The ends were cut back, 2 bases at V and 0 bases at J, with 4 bases in the middle.

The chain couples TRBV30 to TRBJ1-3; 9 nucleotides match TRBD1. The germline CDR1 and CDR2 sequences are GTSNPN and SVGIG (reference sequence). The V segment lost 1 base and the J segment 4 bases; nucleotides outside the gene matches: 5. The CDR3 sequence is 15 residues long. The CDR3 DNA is TGTGCCTGGAGTGCCGGGACAGGGACAGGAAACACCATATATTTT. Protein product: CAWSAGTGTGNTIYF.

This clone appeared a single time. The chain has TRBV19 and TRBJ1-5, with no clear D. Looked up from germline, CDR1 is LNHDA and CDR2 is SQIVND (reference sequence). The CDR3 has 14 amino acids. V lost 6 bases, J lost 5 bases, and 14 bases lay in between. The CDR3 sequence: CASSPPGSHQPQHF. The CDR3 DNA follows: TGTGCCAGTAGCCCCCCGGGGTCCCATCAGCCCCAGCATTTT. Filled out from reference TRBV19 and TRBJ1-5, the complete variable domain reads DGGITQSPKYLFRKEGQNVTLSCEQNLNHDAMYWYRQDPGQGLRLIYYSQIVNDFQKGDIAEGYSVSREKKESFPLTVTSAQKNPTAFYLCASSPPGSHQPQHFGDGTRLSIL.

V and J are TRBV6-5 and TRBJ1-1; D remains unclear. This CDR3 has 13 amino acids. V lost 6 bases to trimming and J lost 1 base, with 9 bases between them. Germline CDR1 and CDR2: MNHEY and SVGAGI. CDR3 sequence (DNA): TGTGCCAGCAGGAAGCCCCCGAACACTGAAGCTTTCTTT. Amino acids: CASRKPPNTEAFF.

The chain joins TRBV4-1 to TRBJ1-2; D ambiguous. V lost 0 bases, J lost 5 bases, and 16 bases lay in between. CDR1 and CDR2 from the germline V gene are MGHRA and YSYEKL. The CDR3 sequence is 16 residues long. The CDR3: CASSQDSGSLRYGYTF. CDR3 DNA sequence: TGCGCCAGCAGCCAAGATAGCGGGAGTTTGCGGTATGGCTACACCTTC.

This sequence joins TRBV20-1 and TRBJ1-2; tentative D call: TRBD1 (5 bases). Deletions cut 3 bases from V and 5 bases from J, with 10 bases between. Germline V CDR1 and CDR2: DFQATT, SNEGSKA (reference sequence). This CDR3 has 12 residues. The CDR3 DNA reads TGCAGTGCTAGTTTCGGGGGGTATGGCTACACCTTC. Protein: CSASFGGYGYTF.